Sequencing of this TCR beta chain was carried out in a study of T cell repertoires in cytomegalovirus infection. Study background: Recently identified HLA-C-restricted and well-studied HLA-B-restricted CMV epitopes were used. Indicated by public TCR beta signatures were CMV infection and matching HLA type. Study conclusions and caveats: CMV-specific TCR beta clonotypes restricted by HLA-C dominated the ex vivo response.

This CDR3 has 13 amino acids. Germline CDR1 is SGHTA and CDR2 is FQGNSA. Trimming took 6 bases from V and 7 from J, leaving 16 bases between them. TCRdb recomputed calls from the reads with MiXCR, one row per CDR3 protein. Here the sample spans around 430,000 distinct CDR3 sequences, 40% to 50% being singletons. On this clonotype itself: The antigen is unknown.

The chain joins TRBV7-2 to TRBJ2-7; TRBD1 might be the D (6 bases). The TCR originated in a human donor in good health (CMV status not recorded). Some clones in this sample may be carry-over from other donors' samples. The specimen comprised cultured PBMCs, sampled from culture after CMV antigen stimulation. CDR3 region: CASSYTGLGEQYF. The CDR3 bases are TGTGCCAGCAGTTACACAGGGTTGGGTGAGCAGTACTTC.